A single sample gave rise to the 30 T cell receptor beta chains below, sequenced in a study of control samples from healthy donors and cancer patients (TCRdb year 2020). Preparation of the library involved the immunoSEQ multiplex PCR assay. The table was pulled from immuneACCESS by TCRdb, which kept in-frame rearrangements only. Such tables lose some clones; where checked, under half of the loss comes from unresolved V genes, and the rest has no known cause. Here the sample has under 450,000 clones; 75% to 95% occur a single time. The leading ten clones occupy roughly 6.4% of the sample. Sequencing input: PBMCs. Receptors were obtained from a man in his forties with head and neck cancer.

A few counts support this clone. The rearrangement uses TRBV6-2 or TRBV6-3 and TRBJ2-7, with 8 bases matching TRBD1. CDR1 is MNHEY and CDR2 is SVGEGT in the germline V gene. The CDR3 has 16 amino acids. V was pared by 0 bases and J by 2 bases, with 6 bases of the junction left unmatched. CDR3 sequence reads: CASSYSHRDRTYEQYF. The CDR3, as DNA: TGTGCCAGCAGTTACTCGCACCGGGACAGGACCTACGAGCAGTACTTC.

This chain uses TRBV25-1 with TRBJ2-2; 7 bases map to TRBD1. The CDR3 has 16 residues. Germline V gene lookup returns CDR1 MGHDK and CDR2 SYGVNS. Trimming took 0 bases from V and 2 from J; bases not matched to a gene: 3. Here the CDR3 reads CASSEYWTGNTGELFF. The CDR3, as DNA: TGTGCCAGCAGTGAATATTGGACAGGAAACACCGGGGAGCTGTTTTTT. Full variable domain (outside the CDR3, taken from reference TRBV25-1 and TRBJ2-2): EADIYQTPRYLVIGTGKKITLECSQTMGHDKMYWYQQDPGMELHLIHYSYGVNSTEKGDLSSESTVSRIRTEHFPLTLESARPSHTSQYLCASSEYWTGNTGELFFGEGSRLTVL.

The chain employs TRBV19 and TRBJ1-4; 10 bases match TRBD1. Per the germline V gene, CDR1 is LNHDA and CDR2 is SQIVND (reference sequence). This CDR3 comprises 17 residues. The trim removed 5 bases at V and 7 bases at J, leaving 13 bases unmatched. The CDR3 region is CASSQRVPTGGREKLFF. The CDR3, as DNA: TGTGCCAGTAGTCAACGGGTCCCGACAGGGGGCCGTGAAAAACTGTTTTTT.

CDR3 amino acids: CASSGSWVGNEQFF. Written as DNA, the CDR3 is TGTGCCAGCAGCGGTAGCTGGGTCGGGAATGAGCAGTTCTTC. This chain joins TRBV9 and TRBJ2-1; D gene unclear. This CDR3 spans 14 amino acids. Germline V lookup: CDR1 SGDLS, CDR2 YYNGEE. V was shortened by 3 bases and J by 7 bases, with 14 bases between the two germline ends.

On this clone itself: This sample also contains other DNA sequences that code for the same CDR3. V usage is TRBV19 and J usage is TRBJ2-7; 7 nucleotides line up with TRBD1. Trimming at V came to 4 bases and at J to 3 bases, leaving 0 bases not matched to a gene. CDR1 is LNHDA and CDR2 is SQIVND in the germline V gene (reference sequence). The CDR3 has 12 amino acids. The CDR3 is CASSTGGYEQYF. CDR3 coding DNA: TGTGCCAGTAGTACAGGGGGCTACGAGCAGTACTTC.

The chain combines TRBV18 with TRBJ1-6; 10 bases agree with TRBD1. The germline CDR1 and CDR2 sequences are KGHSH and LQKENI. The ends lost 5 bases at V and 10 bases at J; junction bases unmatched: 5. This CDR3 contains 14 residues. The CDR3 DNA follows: TGTGCCAGCTCATACGACAGGGGGCAATCACCCCTCCACTTT. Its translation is CASSYDRGQSPLHF.

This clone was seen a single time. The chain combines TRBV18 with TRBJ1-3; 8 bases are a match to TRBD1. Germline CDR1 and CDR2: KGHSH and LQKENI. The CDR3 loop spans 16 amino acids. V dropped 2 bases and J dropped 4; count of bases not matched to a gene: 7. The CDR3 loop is CASSPTLDRGGNTIYF. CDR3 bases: TGTGCCAGCTCACCAACCCTTGACAGGGGAGGAAACACCATATATTTT.

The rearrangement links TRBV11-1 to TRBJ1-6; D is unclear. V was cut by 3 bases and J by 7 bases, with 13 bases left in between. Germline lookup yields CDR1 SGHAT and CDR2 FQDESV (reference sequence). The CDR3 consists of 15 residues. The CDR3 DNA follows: TGTGCCAGCAGCTTCATGAAACCCCCAAATTCACCCCTCCACTTT. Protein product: CASSFMKPPNSPLHF.

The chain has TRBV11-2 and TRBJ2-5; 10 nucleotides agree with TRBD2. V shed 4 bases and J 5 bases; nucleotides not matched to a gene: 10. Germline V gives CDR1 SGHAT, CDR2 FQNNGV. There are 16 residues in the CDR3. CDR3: CASSSEWLAGVETQYF. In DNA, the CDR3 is TGTGCCAGCAGCTCCGAGTGGCTAGCGGGAGTTGAGACCCAGTACTTC.

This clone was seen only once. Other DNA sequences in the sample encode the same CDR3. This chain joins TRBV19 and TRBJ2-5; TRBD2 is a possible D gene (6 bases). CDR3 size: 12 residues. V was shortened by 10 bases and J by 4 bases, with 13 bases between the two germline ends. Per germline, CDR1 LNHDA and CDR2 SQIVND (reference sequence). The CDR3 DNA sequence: TGTGCCACCTCACTGGGAGGAGAGACCCAGTACTTC. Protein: CATSLGGETQYF. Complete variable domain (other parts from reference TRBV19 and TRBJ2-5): DGGITQSPKYLFRKEGQNVTLSCEQNLNHDAMYWYRQDPGQGLRLIYYSQIVNDFQKGDIAEGYSVSREKKESFPLTVTSAQKNPTAFYLCATSLGGETQYFGPGTRLLVL.

This CDR3 is CAISDGSGATGELFF. The CDR3 nucleotides read TGTGCCATCAGTGACGGGAGCGGGGCCACCGGGGAGCTGTTTTTT. This chain connects TRBV10-3 to TRBJ2-2; 7 nucleotides align to TRBD2. Germline CDR1 ENHRY, CDR2 SYGVKD. V lost 3 bases to trimming and J lost 4 bases; unmatched junction nucleotides: 5. The CDR3 loop spans 15 amino acids.

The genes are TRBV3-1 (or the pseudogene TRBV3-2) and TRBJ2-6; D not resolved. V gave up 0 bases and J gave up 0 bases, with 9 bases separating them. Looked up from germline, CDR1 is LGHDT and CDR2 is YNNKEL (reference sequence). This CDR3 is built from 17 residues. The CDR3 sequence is CASSQDGRFSGANVLTF. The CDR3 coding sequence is TGTGCCAGCAGCCAAGATGGTAGGTTCTCTGGGGCCAACGTCCTGACTTTC.

The chain's CDR3 is CASSVSAGGRGQRDTEAFF. CDR3 DNA: TGTGCCAGCAGCGTATCAGCGGGCGGCAGGGGGCAGAGGGACACTGAAGCTTTCTTT. This chain links TRBV9 with TRBJ1-1; 8 bases are a match to TRBD1. CDR1 is SGDLS and CDR2 is YYNGEE in the germline V gene. The junction had 17 bases not matched to a gene; V was cut back by 1 base and J by 3 bases. The CDR3 is made up of 19 amino acids. Full variable domain (outside the CDR3, taken from reference TRBV9 and TRBJ1-1): DSGVTQTPKHLITATGQRVTLRCSPRSGDLSVYWYQQSLDQGLQFLIQYYNGEERAKGNILERFSAQQFPDLHSELNLSSLELGDSALYFCASSVSAGGRGQRDTEAFFGQGTRLTVV.

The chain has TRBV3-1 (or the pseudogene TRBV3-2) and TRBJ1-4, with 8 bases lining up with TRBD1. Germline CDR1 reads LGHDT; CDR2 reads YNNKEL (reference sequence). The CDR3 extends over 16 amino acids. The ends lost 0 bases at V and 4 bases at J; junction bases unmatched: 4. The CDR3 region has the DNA TGTGCCAGCAGCCAAGACAGACAGGGGATTAATGAAAAACTGTTTTTT. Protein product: CASSQDRQGINEKLFF.

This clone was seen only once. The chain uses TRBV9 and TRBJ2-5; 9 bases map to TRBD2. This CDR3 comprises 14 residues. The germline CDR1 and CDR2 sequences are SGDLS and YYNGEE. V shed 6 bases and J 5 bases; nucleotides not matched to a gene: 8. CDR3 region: CASTRGRAVETQYF. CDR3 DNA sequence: TGTGCCAGCACGCGCGGGAGGGCCGTCGAGACCCAGTACTTC.

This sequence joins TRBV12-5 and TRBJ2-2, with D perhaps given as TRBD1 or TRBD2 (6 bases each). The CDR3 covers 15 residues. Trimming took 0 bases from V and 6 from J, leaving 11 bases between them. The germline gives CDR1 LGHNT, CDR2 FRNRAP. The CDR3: CASGLVQGGSGELFF. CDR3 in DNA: TGTGCTAGTGGTTTGGTACAGGGAGGTTCCGGGGAGCTGTTTTTT.

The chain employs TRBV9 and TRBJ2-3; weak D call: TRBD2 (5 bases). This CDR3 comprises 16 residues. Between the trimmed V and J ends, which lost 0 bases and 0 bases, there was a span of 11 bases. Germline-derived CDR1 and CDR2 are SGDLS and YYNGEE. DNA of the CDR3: TGTGCCAGCAGCGTAGACGGAGGTTCTAGCACAGATACGCAGTATTTT. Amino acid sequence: CASSVDGGSSTDTQYF.

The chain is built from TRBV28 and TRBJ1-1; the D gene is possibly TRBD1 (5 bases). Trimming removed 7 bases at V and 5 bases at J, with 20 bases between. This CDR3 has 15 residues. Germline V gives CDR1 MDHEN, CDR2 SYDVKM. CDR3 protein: CASILEGGGRTEAFF. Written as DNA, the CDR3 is TGTGCCAGCATCCTAGAGGGTGGGGGGAGGACTGAAGCTTTCTTT.

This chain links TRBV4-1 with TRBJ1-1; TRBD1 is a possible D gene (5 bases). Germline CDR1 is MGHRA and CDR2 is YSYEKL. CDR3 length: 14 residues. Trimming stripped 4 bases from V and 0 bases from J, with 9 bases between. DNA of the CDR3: TGCGCCAGCAGCCGGGGACCGATGAACACTGAAGCTTTCTTT. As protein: CASSRGPMNTEAFF.

The CDR3 loop reads CATSDRGGGKTQYF. The CDR3 region has the DNA TGTGCCACCAGTGATCGGGGCGGGGGAAAGACCCAGTACTTC. The chain recombines TRBV24-1 with TRBJ2-5, with 7 nucleotides matching TRBD2. V was pared by 3 bases and J by 6 bases, with 6 bases of the junction left unmatched. This CDR3 is built from 14 residues. Germline V lookup: CDR1 KGHDR, CDR2 SFDVKD.

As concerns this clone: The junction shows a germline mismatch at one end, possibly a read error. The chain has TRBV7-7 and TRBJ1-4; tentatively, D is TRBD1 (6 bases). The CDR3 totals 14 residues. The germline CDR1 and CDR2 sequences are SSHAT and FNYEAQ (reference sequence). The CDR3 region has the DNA TGTGCTAGCAGCTTAGACAGGACCTCTGAAAAACTGTTTTTT. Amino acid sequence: CASSLDRTSEKLFF. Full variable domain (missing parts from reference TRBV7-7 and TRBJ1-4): GAGVSQSPRYKVTKRGQDVTLRCDPISSHATLYWYQQALGQGPEFLTYFNYEAQPDKSGLPSDRFSAERPEGSISTLTIQRTEQRDSAMYRCASSLDRTSEKLFFGSGTQLSVL.

The CDR3 DNA sequence: TGCGCCAGCAGCCCCGGGACAGGGGCCAACACCATATATTTT. The encoded protein is CASSPGTGANTIYF. This chain links TRBV5-1 with TRBJ1-3; TRBD1 matches 10 bases. The CDR3 runs to 14 residues. V shed 4 bases, J shed 7 bases, and the junction held 5 bases outside the gene matches. Looked up from germline, CDR1 is SGHRS and CDR2 is YFSETQ.

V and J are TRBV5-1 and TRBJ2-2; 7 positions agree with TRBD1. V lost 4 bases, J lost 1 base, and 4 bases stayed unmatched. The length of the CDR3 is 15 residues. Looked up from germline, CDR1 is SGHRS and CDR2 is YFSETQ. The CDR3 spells CASSTGQENTGELFF. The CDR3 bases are TGCGCCAGCAGCACCGGACAGGAGAACACCGGGGAGCTGTTTTTT.

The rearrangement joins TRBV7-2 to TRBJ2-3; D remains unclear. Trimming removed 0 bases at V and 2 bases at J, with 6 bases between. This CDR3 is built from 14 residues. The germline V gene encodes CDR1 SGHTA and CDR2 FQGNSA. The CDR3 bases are TGTGCCAGCAGCTTAGCGGGTCCCACAGATACGCAGTATTTT. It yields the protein CASSLAGPTDTQYF.

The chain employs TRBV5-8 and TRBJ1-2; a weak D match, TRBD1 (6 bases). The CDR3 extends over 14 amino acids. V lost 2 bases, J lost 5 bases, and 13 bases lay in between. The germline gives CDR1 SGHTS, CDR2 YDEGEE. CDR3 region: CASSFPGGGYGYTF. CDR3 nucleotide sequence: TGTGCCAGCAGCTTCCCCGGGGGCGGGTATGGCTACACCTTC.

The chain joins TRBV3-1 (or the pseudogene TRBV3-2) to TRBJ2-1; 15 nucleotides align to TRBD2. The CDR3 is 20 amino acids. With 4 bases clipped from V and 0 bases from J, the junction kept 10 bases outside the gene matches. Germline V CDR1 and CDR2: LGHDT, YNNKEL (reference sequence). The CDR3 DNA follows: TGTGCCAGCAGCCCCCGGCATGGACTAGCGGGGGGGAGCTCCTACAATGAGCAGTTCTTC. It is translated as CASSPRHGLAGGSSYNEQFF.

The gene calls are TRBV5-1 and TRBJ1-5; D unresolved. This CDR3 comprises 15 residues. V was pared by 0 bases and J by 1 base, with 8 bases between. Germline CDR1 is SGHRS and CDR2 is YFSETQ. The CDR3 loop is CASSLGPPSNQPQHF. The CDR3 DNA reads TGCGCCAGCAGCTTGGGGCCCCCGAGCAATCAGCCCCAGCATTTT.

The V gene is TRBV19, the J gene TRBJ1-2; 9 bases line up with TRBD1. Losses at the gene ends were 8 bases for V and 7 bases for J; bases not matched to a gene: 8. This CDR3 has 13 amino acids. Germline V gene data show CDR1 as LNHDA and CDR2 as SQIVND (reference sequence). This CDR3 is CASSTRQGGGYTF. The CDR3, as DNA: TGTGCCAGTTCTACGAGACAGGGGGGTGGCTACACCTTC.

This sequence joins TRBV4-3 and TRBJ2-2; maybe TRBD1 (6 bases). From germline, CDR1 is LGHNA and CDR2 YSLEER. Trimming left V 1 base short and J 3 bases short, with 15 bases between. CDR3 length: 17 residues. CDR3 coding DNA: TGCGCCAGCAGCCAAGGTGTGGGTGCAGGGGACACCGGGGAGCTGTTTTTT. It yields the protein CASSQGVGAGDTGELFF.

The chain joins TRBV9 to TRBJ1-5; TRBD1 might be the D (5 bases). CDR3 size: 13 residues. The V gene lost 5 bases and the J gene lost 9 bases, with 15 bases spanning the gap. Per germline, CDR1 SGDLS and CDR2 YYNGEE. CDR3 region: CASSRGPSGPQHF. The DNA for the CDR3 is TGTGCCAGCAGTAGGGGACCCTCAGGGCCCCAGCATTTT.